This T cell receptor beta chain was observed in a study of long-term antiretroviral therapy in people with HIV. Trimming removed 3 bases from V and 3 bases from J; junction bases left unmatched: 4. Germline assignment: CDR1 SGDLS and CDR2 YYNGEE. The CDR3 sequence is 14 residues long. Researchers report immunoSEQ v3.0 was run at survey level. The table came from immunoSEQ multiplex PCR; TCRdb's copy has only in-frame clones and leaves some out. Of around 26,000 clones listed, about 86% are singletons. This receptor was identified in a man aged 35-49 years with HIV. The starting material was unsorted PBMCs, obtained roughly 2.7 years after starting antiretroviral therapy. V usage is TRBV9 and J usage is TRBJ2-7; TRBD2 matches at 9 bases. CDR3 amino acids: CASSGAGGGYEQYF. The CDR3 DNA follows: TGTGCCAGCAGCGGTGCGGGGGGGGGCTACGAGCAGTACTTC.